This T cell receptor (beta chain) was recovered during a study of T cells in Graves' hyperthyroidism and ophthalmopathy (dated by TCRdb to between 2018 and 2020). About the study as a whole: Peripheral blood was collected at initial diagnosis, before any treatment. In addition, the study compared T-cell repertoires in thyroid tissue and in blood from five or six Graves' hyperthyroidism patients. Whether ophthalmopathy could be predicted prospectively was tested in an independent validation cohort made up of under 20 hyperthyroidism patients plus 17 patients who later progressed to ophthalmopathy. Following sampling, methimazole starting at 30 mg daily was given to hyperthyroidism patients, and high-dose intravenous methylprednisolone was given to ophthalmopathy patients. TCR V-J signatures able to tell the groups apart were searched for in a discovery cohort of approximately 95 patients, of whom approximately 40 had Graves' ophthalmopathy and around 57 had stable Graves' hyperthyroidism. The roughly 99 discovery patients were divided at random into training and test sets in a 7:3 ratio. The paper describes TCR Vbeta CDR3 sequencing of 140 or so peripheral blood samples, made up of 43 ophthalmopathy patients, over 70 hyperthyroidism patients and 17 progressor patients.

Ophthalmopathy patients had moderately to severely active disease, with a Clinical Activity Score of 3 or more, a NOSPECS grade of 4 or more, and a disease duration of less than 3 months. Patients with uncontrolled infections, other autoimmune diseases, pregnancy or lactation were excluded. Clinical symptoms, serum thyroxine and TRAb, thyroid ultrasound, and orbital computed tomography formed the basis for the diagnoses. PBMCs were separated from 10 ml of fresh peripheral blood using Ficoll-Paque density gradient centrifugation. Total RNA was extracted with Trizol reagent, and quality was checked on an Agilent 2100 Bioanalyzer. This clonotype was recorded at least ten times. No cognate antigen has been identified for it. It has no much larger one-base neighbor in the sample; base qualities were not kept. The TCR beta CDR3 regions were amplified from RNA transcripts. A first-round RT-PCR of the TCR CDR3 used the HTBI primer set with the Qiagen OneStep RT-PCR kit. Libraries were constructed in a second round of multiplex PCR, after which size selection and purification were carried out. Sequencing of the libraries was done on an Illumina HiSeq2000 using paired-end 100 bp reads. The paper's processing steps were these. SOAPnuke was used to process the raw data, removing reads that contained adapters or uncalled bases, had a mean Phred below 15, or lacked an exact match to the constant primer or identifier. COPE v1.2.5 was used to merge the high-quality paired reads, and each unique nucleotide sequence was defined as a clonotype. MiTCR v1.1 was used to align the clonotypes against IMGT TRBV, TRBD and TRBJ reference segments. The analysis was restricted to V-J combinations with a frequency above 0.0001, which together covered roughly 99% of the repertoires. The TCS score was defined as F50 (clonal expansion) divided by E x V (chaos), with BLOSUM62-based TCRdist calculated between CDR3 peptides within each V-J. Welch's t-statistics and random forest reduced several hundred V-J features to 10 to 15, which were used in a naive Bayes classifier (R e1071). The public reads were reprocessed in TCRdb via fastp at Q25 and MiXCR, keeping in-frame beta chains. Every CDR3 protein is listed once, alongside the most common genes and DNA of its rows. The V and J calls were determined by TCRdb, not by the authors. The sample includes roughly 350,000 distinct CDR3 sequences, with roughly 15% observed a single time. About 20% of the sample lies in the top ten.

Here is what the overall study found, with its caveats: Most expanded thyroid clonotypes (frequency above 0.001) were also detected in blood, suggesting blood repertoires may reflect thyroid immune responses. No statistical method was used to fix the sample size in advance, and group allocation was not hidden from the investigators. During validation, the model predicted progression to ophthalmopathy a median of approximately 6.5 months ahead of onset, with around 71% sensitivity and around 73% specificity. A 13 V-J signature model separated ophthalmopathy from stable hyperthyroidism, with roughly 88% sensitivity and about 81% specificity in cross-validation and 80%/75% in testing.

Trimming removed 1 base from V and 7 bases from J, leaving 17 bases between the germline ends. The germline V gene (reference sequence) supplies CDR1 LNHNV and CDR2 YYDKDF. Including the terminal cysteine and phenylalanine, the CDR3 comprises 15 residues. Only CDR3 DNA is held: 45 bases, read in frame from base 1. The receptor chain draws on TRBV15 and TRBJ2-7; tentative D gene TRBD1, with 6 bases matching. The TCR was taken from a woman aged 30 to 39 with Graves' ophthalmopathy. The material sequenced was blood. The nucleotide sequence is TGTGCCACCAGCAGAGCCAAAATGGGGGCGAAGGAGCAGTACTTC. Its protein product is CATSRAKMGAKEQYF.